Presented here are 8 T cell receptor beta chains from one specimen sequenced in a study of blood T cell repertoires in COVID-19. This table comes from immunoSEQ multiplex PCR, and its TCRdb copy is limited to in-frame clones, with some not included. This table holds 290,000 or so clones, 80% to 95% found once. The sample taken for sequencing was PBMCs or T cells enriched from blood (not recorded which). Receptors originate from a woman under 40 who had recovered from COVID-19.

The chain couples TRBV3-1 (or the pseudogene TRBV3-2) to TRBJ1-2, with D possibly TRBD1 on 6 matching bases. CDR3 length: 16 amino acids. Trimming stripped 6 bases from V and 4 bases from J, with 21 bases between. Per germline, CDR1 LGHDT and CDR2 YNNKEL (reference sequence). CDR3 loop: CASRLSQGKIRYGYTF. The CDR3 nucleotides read TGTGCCAGCAGGTTAAGTCAGGGGAAGATTCGCTATGGCTACACCTTC.

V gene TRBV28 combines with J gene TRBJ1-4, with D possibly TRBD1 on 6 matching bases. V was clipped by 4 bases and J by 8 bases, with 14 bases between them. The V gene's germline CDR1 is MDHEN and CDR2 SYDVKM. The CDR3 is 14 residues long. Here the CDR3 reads CASSSQGLREKLFF. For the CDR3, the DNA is TGTGCCAGCAGTTCGCAGGGGTTGCGGGAAAAACTGTTTTTT.

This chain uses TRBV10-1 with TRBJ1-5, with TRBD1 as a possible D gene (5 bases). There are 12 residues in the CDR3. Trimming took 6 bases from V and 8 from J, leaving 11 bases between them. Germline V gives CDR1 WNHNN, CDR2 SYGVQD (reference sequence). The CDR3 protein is CASRPGLEPQHF. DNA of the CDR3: TGCGCCAGCAGACCAGGGTTGGAGCCCCAGCATTTT.

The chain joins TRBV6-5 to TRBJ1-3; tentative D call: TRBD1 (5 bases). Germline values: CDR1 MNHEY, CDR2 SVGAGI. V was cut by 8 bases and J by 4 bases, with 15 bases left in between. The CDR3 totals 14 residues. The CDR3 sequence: CASGALTEGNTIYF. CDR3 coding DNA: TGTGCCAGCGGGGCACTTACGGAGGGAAACACCATATATTTT.

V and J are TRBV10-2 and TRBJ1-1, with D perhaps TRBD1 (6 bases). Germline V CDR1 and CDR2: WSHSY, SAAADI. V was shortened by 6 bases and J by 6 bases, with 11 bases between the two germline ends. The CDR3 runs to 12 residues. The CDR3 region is CASSYTGSEAFF. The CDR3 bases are TGCGCCAGCAGCTATACAGGGTCTGAAGCTTTCTTT.

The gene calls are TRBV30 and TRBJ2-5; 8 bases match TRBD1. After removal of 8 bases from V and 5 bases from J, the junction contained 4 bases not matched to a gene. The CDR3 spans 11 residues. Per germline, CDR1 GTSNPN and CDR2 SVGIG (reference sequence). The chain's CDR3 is CAARQGETQYF. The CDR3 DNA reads TGTGCCGCCCGACAGGGGGAGACCCAGTACTTC.

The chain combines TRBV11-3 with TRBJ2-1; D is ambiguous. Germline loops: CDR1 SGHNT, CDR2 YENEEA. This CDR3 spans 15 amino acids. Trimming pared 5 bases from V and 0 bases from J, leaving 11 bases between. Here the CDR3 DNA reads TGTGCCAGCAGCGTTACAGAGAGCTCCTACAATGAGCAGTTCTTC. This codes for CASSVTESSYNEQFF.

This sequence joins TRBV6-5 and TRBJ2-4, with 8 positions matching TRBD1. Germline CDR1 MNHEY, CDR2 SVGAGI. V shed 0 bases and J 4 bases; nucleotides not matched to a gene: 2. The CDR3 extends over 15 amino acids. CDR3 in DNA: TGTGCCAGCAGTTACTCGAACAGGGGGAAAAACATTCAGTACTTC. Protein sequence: CASSYSNRGKNIQYF.